The subject of this entry is one T cell receptor beta chain. What it binds is not known. Trimming at V came to 1 base and at J to 6 bases, leaving 6 bases not matched to a gene. The CDR3 consists of 16 residues. Per germline, CDR1 LGHDT and CDR2 YNNKEL (reference sequence). The data stem from a study of identical twins. Notes on the study in general: Researchers reported excess low generation probability among twin-shared out-of-frame alpha sequences.

Template switching introduced a universal primer site, and the cDNA bore unique molecular identifiers. Each CDR3 protein gets one entry after TCRdb re-called the 5' RACE reads with MiXCR. The sample consists of roughly 570,000 distinct CDR3 sequences, more than 9% of them appearing once. This sample was shared with a second study, whose subject was yellow fever vaccine responses in identical twins.

Sequencing used PBMCs. The V call is TRBV3-1, the J call TRBJ2-1, with 10 nucleotides matching TRBD2. This sequence was found in a woman in her late teens or twenties in good health. The CDR3 here is CASSQVPSGRTNEQFF. The CDR3 coding sequence is TGTGCCAGCAGCCAAGTCCCTAGCGGGAGAACCAATGAGCAGTTCTTC.